This entry describes one T cell receptor beta chain. Original processing notes: Estimation of nucleated cell counts relied on the amplification of reference gene primers. Method: immunoSEQ multiplex PCR; TCRdb's copy keeps in-frame clones and lacks some. The V and J calls and clone size are taken from that table; D and trimming were inferred from the DNA. The sample lists roughly 40,000 clones, 70% to 90% occurring once. CDR3 length: 16 residues. V dropped 2 bases and J dropped 7; count of bases not matched to a gene: 3. CDR1 and CDR2 from the germline V gene are LNHDA and SQIVND (reference sequence). The data belong to a study of blood T cell repertoires in COVID-19. Study-wide background: Samples taken during acute and convalescent COVID-19 were collected in the United States, Italy and Spain. PBMCs, B-cell-depleted T cells, or T cells were the source of the cDNA or gDNA that made up the material.

Sequencing was performed on peripheral blood. The receptor was derived from a woman in her sixties or seventies in a cohort sampled during active COVID-19. The chain couples TRBV19 to TRBJ2-1; 15 bases fit TRBD2. The CDR3 region has the DNA TGTGCCAGTAGTATATGGACTAGCGGGAGGGTAAATGAGCAGTTCTTC. Translated, it gives CASSIWTSGRVNEQFF.